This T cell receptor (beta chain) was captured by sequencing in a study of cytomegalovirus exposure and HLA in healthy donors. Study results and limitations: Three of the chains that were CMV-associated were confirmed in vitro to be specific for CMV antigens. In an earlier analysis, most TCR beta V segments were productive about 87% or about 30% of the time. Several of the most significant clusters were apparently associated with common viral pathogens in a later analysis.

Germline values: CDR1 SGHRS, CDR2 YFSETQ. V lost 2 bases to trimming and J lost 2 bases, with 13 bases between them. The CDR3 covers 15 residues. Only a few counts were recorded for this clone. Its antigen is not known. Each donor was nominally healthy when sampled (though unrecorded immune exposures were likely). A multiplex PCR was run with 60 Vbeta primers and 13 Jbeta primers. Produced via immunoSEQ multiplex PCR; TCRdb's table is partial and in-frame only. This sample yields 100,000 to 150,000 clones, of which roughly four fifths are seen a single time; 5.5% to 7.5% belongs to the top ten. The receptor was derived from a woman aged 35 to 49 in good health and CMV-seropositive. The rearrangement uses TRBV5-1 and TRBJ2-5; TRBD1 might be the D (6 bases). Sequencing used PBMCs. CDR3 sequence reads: CASSFTGSAQETQYF. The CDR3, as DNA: TGCGCCAGCAGCTTCACAGGGTCAGCTCAAGAGACCCAGTACTTC.